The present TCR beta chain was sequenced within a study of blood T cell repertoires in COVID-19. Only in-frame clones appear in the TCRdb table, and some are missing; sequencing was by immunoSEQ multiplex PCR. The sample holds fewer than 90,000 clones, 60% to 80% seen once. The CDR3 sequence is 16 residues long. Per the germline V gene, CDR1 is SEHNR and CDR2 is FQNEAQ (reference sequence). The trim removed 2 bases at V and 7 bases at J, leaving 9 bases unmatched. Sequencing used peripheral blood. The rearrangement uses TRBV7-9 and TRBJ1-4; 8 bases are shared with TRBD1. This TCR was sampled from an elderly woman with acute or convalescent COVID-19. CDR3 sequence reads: CASSLWTGTGFEKLFF. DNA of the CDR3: TGTGCCAGCAGCTTATGGACAGGGACCGGGTTTGAAAAACTGTTTTTT.